The rows below give T cell receptor beta chains drawn from one sample of a study of post-analysis software for immune sequencing data. In TCRdb, the PCR reads were re-called with MiXCR into one record per CDR3 protein. The table shows hundreds of thousands of distinct CDR3 sequences, with over 45% occurring only once. The material sequenced was blood. The receptors come from a girl aged 2-15 years with multiple sclerosis. CDR3s include the opening cysteine and the closing phenylalanine or tryptophan. D genes are given only for firm matches. Where a row states a size, it is once, few, many or the class of an expanded clone; other rows omit it.

J | size | V | D | CDR3 | DNA
TRBJ2-3 | . | TRBV10-2 | . | CASSPGRGADTQYF | TGCGCCAGCAGCCCGGGACGTGGGGCAGATACGCAGTATTTT
TRBJ1-2 | . | TRBV29-1 | . | CSVDDSYYGCTF | TGCAGCGTTGATGATTCCTACTATGGCTGCACCTTC
TRBJ2-7 | . | TRBV20-1 | . | CSATGQGSYEQYF | TGCAGTGCTACAGGTCAGGGGAGCTACGAGCAGTACTTC
TRBJ1-6 | . | TRBV20-1 | . | CSARDPRTGNSPLHF | TGCAGTGCTAGAGACCCCCGGACGGGTAATTCACCCCTCCACTTT
TRBJ2-2 | . | TRBV28 | . | CASTNNGGVGELFF | TGTGCCAGCACCAACAATGGGGGTGTCGGGGAGCTGTTTTTT
TRBJ2-2 | . | TRBV7-2 | TRBD2 | CASSTLRLAGGTGELFF | TGTGCCAGCAGCACATTAAGACTAGCGGGGGGCACCGGGGAGCTGTTTTTT
TRBJ1-1 | . | TRBV7-2 | . | CASSLAGTRNTEAFF | TGTGCCAGCAGCTTAGCTGGGACAAGGAACACTGAAGCTTTCTTT
TRBJ2-1 | . | TRBV7-6 | TRBD2 | CASVLTGGRVRYNEQFF | TGTGCCAGCGTCCTCACGGGCGGGAGGGTTCGCTACAATGAGCAGTTCTTC
TRBJ2-1 | . | TRBV6-2/TRBV6-3 | TRBD2 | CASSYRLAGMGYNEQFF | TGTGCCAGCAGTTATCGACTAGCGGGAATGGGATACAATGAGCAGTTCTTC
TRBJ1-2 | . | TRBV6-5 | . | CASSYSAYNYGHTF | TGTGCCAGCAGTTACTCGGCGTATAACTATGGCCACACCTTC
TRBJ1-5 | . | TRBV20-1 | . | CSARDGRGQPQHF | TGCAGTGCTAGAGATGGGAGGGGCCAGCCCCAGCATTTT
TRBJ1-1 | . | TRBV3-1 | TRBD1 | CASRHKGAGTEAFF | TGTGCCAGCAGGCATAAGGGGGCAGGCACTGAAGCTTTCTTT
TRBJ2-1 | once | TRBV11-2 | . | CASSPVRGNEQFF | TGTGCCAGCAGCCCCGTACGGGGCAATGAGCAGTTCTTC
TRBJ2-1 | once | TRBV29-1 | . | CSVEFGGSANEQFF | TGCAGCGTTGAATTTGGTGGGAGTGCTAATGAGCAGTTCTTC
TRBJ2-1 | . | TRBV7-2 | . | CASSLSREEQFF | TGTGCCAGCAGCTTAAGCAGGGAAGAGCAGTTCTTC
TRBJ1-1 | few | TRBV7-9 | TRBD1 | CASRLVTGGTEAFF | TGTGCCAGCAGGCTCGTTACAGGGGGCACTGAAGCTTTCTTT
TRBJ1-4 | . | TRBV29-1 | . | CSVLGPGINEKLFF | TGCAGCGTCCTTGGCCCCGGGATCAATGAAAAACTGTTTTTT
TRBJ2-7 | few | TRBV5-1 | . | CASSLAGGGRKEQYF | TGCGCCAGCAGCTTGGCCGGGGGAGGCAGGAAGGAGCAGTACTTC
TRBJ2-6 | . | TRBV2 | . | CASHYSGANVLTF | TGTGCCAGCCATTACTCTGGGGCCAACGTCCTGACTTTC
TRBJ1-1 | . | TRBV12-3/TRBV12-4 | . | CASSLGFGGGGTEAFF | TGTGCCAGCAGTTTGGGATTCGGGGGGGGTGGAACTGAAGCTTTCTTT
TRBJ2-7 | . | TRBV5-1 | . | CASSPRTDEQYF | TGCGCCAGCAGCCCCCGGACAGACGAGCAGTACTTC
TRBJ2-1 | . | TRBV21-1 | . | CASSKVTANEQFF | TGTGCCAGCAGCAAAGTCACGGCCAATGAGCAGTTCTTC
TRBJ1-2 | few | TRBV2 | TRBD1 | CASSHLLGQGNYGYTF | TGTGCCAGCAGTCACCTGCTGGGACAGGGGAATTATGGCTACACCTTC
TRBJ1-2 | . | TRBV12-3/TRBV12-4 | . | CASSLAHRANYGYTF | TGTGCCAGCAGTTTAGCCCACAGGGCCAACTATGGCTACACCTTC
TRBJ1-2 | . | TRBV29-1 | . | CSVVGKDYGYTF | TGCAGCGTTGTAGGAAAAGACTATGGCTACACCTTC
TRBJ2-1 | few | TRBV7-6 | . | CASSLGGGLAYNEQFF | TGTGCCAGCAGCTTAGGGGGCGGCCTAGCCTACAATGAGCAGTTCTTC
TRBJ1-5 | . | TRBV24-1 | . | CATSLDSNQPQHF | TGTGCCACCTCATTGGACAGTAATCAGCCCCAGCATTTT
TRBJ2-7 | few | TRBV7-9 | . | CASSLDSYHEQYF | TGTGCCAGCAGCTTAGACAGTTACCACGAGCAGTACTTC
TRBJ2-5 | . | TRBV29-1 | TRBD1 | CSVAADRGGTQYF | TGCAGCGTTGCGGCTGACAGGGGAGGGACCCAGTACTTC
TRBJ1-5 | few | TRBV27 | . | CASSGGRTDSNQPQHF | TGTGCCAGCAGTGGAGGACGGACAGATAGCAATCAGCCCCAGCATTTT
TRBJ2-3 | . | TRBV29-1 | TRBD1 | CSVEWDRSDTQYF | TGCAGCGTTGAATGGGACAGGTCAGATACGCAGTATTTT